What follows describes a single T cell receptor beta chain. A few counts support this clonotype. No antigen is known for it. No much larger clone exists at a distance of one base, and base qualities are not known. The time point label, read with the paper, signifies: persistent/refractory GD, antithyroid drugs over 5 years with positive TRAb. For both TCR sequencing and RNA sequencing, RNA was extracted from PBMCs using TRIzol. The diagnosis of Graves' disease was made according to American Thyroid Association guidelines. Patients were recruited from an endocrinology department in Xi'an, China. From each patient, around 9 milliliters of peripheral blood was collected into an EDTA anticoagulant tube. Ficoll Paque Plus density gradient separation was used to isolate PBMCs, and no additional T cell sorting was done. An Agilent 2100 Bioanalyzer and agarose gel were used to assess RNA quality, and a NanoDrop 2000 was used to measure RNA concentration.

Libraries were made using multiplex PCR. TCRdb shows the sequencer as Illumina HiSeq 4000. TCR beta libraries were built with iRepertoire HTBI primers and Arm-PCR amplification of CDR3 regions. PCR products were gel purified before sequencing. For the original study's pipeline: Gene usage analysis of CDR3 amino acid clonotypes relied on the 62 TRBV and fewer than 15 TRBJ segments identified across samples. COPE and FqMerger were used to merge the filtered high-quality paired reads into contigs. BLAST was used to align contigs to IMGT TRBV, TRBD and TRBJ reference genes, with CDR3 defined following IMGT. Any clonotype with a frequency above 0.1% was counted as a highly expanded clone. Shannon entropy served as the measure of repertoire diversity, while the Gini coefficient captured V-J evenness. Public clonotypes were defined as clonotypes shared by more than one individual. TCRdb reanalyzed the raw reads on its own, using fastp at Q25 for trimming and MiXCR for clone calling, and kept in-frame beta chains. For every CDR3 protein sequence, its rows merge into one entry that carries the most common genes and DNA. The V and J calls were not made by the authors but by TCRdb's processing. In this sample the table shows fewer than 400,000 distinct CDR3 sequences, around 21% of which occur a single time. Jointly, the top ten make up 20% to 25% of the sample.

This entry is derived from a study of regulatory T cells in long-lasting Graves disease (dated by TCRdb to the early 2020s). Regarding the study in general: Persistent Graves' disease meant more than 5 years of antithyroid drug treatment with TSH receptor autoantibodies that stayed positive. This study used TCR sequencing and RNA sequencing of peripheral blood to compare persistent Graves' disease patients against newly diagnosed Graves' disease patients. Persistent Graves' disease patients in the clinical cohort had taken antithyroid drugs for around 10 years on average. A total of roughly 33 samples underwent TCR sequencing: about 13 from persistent and roughly 20 from newly diagnosed Graves' disease patients. The study was conducted in China and was registered as a clinical trial. What the study reported, not specific to this receptor: Only peripheral blood was studied, because thyroid tissue, the primary lesion, was inaccessible. Preferential use of TRBV28, TRBJ1-2 and TRBJ2-5 was observed in persistent disease, whereas TRBV20-1 and TRBJ2-1 were favored in newly diagnosed disease. Patients with persistent disease shared more public clonotypes (around 2,500) than newly diagnosed patients did (around 980). The authors acknowledged the small sample size as a limitation that may reduce accuracy. Only the TCR beta chain was sequenced and analyzed. Persistent Graves' disease patients showed lower TCR Shannon entropy and fewer highly expanded clones than newly diagnosed patients, suggesting clonal expansion.

The germline ends are 13 bases apart after V is trimmed by 1 base and J by 4 bases. From its cysteine to its phenylalanine, the CDR3 spans 14 amino acids. Only CDR3 DNA is held: 42 bases, read in frame from base 1. The germline V gene encodes CDR1 DFQATT and CDR2 SNEGSKA (reference sequence). The material sequenced was peripheral blood mononuclear cells (PBMCs), taken when the disease was refractory, from a patient treated with antithyroid drugs. The clonotype was recovered from a female donor with Graves disease. The chain is assembled from TRBV20-1 and TRBJ1-1, with a weak D call of TRBD1 (6 bases match). The CDR3 here reads CSARAGRGATEAFF. The sequenced DNA is TGCAGTGCTAGAGCTGGGAGGGGGGCCACTGAAGCTTTCTTT.